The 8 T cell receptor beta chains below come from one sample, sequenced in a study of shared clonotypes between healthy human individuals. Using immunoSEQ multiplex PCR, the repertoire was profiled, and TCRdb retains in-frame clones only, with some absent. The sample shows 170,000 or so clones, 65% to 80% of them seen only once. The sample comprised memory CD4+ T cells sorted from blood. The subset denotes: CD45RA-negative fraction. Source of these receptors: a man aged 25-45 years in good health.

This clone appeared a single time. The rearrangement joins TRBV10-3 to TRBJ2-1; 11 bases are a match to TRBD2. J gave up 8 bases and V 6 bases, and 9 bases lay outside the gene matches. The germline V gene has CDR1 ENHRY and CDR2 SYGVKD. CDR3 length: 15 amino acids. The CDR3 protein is CAIRPGLAESYEQFF. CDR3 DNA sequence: TGTGCCATCAGACCGGGACTAGCGGAAAGCTATGAGCAGTTCTTC.

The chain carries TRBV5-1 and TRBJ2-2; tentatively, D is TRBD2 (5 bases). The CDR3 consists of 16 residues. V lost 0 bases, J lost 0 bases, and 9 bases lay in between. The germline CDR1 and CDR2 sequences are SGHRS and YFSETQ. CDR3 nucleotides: TGCGCCAGCAGCTTGGGCCCCGGGACGAACACCGGGGAGCTGTTTTTT. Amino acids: CASSLGPGTNTGELFF. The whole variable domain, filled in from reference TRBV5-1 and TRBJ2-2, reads KAGVTQTPRYLIKTRGQQVTLSCSPISGHRSVSWYQQTPGQGLQFLFEYFSETQRNKGNFPGRFSGRQFSNSRSEMNVSTLELGDSALYLCASSLGPGTNTGELFFGEGSRLTVL.

CDR3 nucleotides: TGTGCCAGCAGTTTGGCGGGAGTGGAAGCAGATACGCAGTATTTT. Its translation: CASSLAGVEADTQYF. V usage is TRBV28 and J usage is TRBJ2-3, with 7 bases lining up with TRBD2. CDR1 and CDR2 (germline): MDHEN, SYDVKM. The CDR3 loop spans 15 amino acids. Trimming cost V 3 bases and J 4 bases; bases outside gene matches: 7.

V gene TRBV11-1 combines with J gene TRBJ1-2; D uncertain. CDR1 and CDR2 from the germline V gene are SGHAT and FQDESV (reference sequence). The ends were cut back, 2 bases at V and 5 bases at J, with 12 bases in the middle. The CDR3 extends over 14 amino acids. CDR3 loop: CASSLSSWSYGYTF. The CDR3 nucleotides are TGTGCCAGCAGCTTAAGTTCTTGGTCTTATGGCTACACCTTC.

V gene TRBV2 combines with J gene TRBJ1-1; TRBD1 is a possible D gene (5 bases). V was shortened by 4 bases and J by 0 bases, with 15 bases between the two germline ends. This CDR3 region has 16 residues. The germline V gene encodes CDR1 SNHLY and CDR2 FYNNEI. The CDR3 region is CASSVYGMDMNTEAFF. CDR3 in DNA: TGTGCCAGCAGTGTTTATGGGATGGACATGAACACTGAAGCTTTCTTT.

The CDR3 DNA follows: TGTGCCAGCAGTTTCCGACACGATGGCTACACCTTC. Its protein is CASSFRHDGYTF. The genes are TRBV28 and TRBJ1-2, with no clear D. Germline V gene lookup returns CDR1 MDHEN and CDR2 SYDVKM. The CDR3 runs to 12 residues. Trimming removed 3 bases at V and 6 bases at J, with 8 bases between.

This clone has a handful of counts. The CDR3 DNA follows: TGTGCCAGCAGCCGGCAGGGGGCAAAACTGTTTTTT. Translating it yields CASSRQGAKLFF. The chain is built from TRBV28 and TRBJ1-4; TRBD1 matches 8 bases. The CDR3 runs to 12 residues. CDR1 is MDHEN, CDR2 SYDVKM, per germline. The trim removed 6 bases at V and 10 bases at J, leaving 4 bases unmatched.

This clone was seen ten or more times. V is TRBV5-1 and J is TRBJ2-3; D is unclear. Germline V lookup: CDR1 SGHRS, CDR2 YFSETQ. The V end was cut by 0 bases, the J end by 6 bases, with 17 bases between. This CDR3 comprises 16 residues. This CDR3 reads CASSLAPLGSADTQYF. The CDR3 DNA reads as TGCGCCAGCAGCTTGGCTCCCCTCGGATCGGCGGATACGCAGTATTTT.